The 24 T cell receptor beta chains reported below all come from one sample, sequenced in a study of blood T cell repertoires in COVID-19. TCRdb's table, derived via immunoSEQ multiplex PCR, lists solely in-frame clones and lacks some. The sample records 150,000 or so clones, roughly 90% being singletons. The sample taken for sequencing was peripheral blood. These receptors were obtained from a man under 40 with COVID-19, enrolled during active disease.

This clone was found once. The rearrangement uses TRBV7-3 and TRBJ1-1; TRBD1 is a possible D gene (5 bases). V lost 2 bases, J lost 8 bases, and 15 bases lay in between. The CDR3 covers 14 residues. Looked up from germline, CDR1 is SGHTA and CDR2 is FQGTGA. The CDR3 protein is CASSLARGGGEAFF. The CDR3 nucleotides are TGTGCCAGCAGCTTAGCTAGGGGAGGAGGAGAAGCTTTCTTT.

The chain has TRBV3-1 (or the pseudogene TRBV3-2) and TRBJ1-1; possibly TRBD1 for D (6 bases). Trimming left V 8 bases short and J 3 bases short, with 19 bases between. The CDR3 sequence is 15 residues long. Germline CDR1 LGHDT, CDR2 YNNKEL (reference sequence). The CDR3 here is CASRETGLSDTEAFF. The CDR3 region has the DNA TGTGCCAGCCGAGAAACAGGGCTTTCGGACACTGAAGCTTTCTTT.

On this clone itself: The junction and the germline gene differ at one end; a read error may be behind it. The chain carries TRBV28 and TRBJ1-2; 10 bases are shared with TRBD1. This CDR3 has 18 amino acids. Looked up from germline, CDR1 is MDHEN and CDR2 is SYDVKM. CDR3 protein: CASSPIPGQGPEGYGYTF. The CDR3 nucleotides are TGTGCCAGCAGTCCTATACCGGGACAGGGGCCTGAGGGCTATGGTTACACCTTC.

The chain couples TRBV5-4 to TRBJ1-1, with D perhaps matching TRBD1 (6 bases). The CDR3 consists of 14 residues. The germline V gene has CDR1 SGHNT and CDR2 YYREEE (reference sequence). V was shortened by 4 bases and J by 1 base, with 11 bases between the two germline ends. CDR3 sequence reads: CASSRGQPNTEAFF. CDR3 bases: TGTGCCAGCAGCCGAGGACAGCCGAACACTGAAGCTTTCTTT.

The J gene is TRBJ1-2, the V gene TRBV10-3; no clear D gene. The CDR3 contains 15 residues. V lost 3 bases, J lost 2 bases, and 13 bases lay in between. CDR1 and CDR2 (germline): ENHRY, SYGVKD. CDR3 in amino acids: CAISDFAYRNYGYTF. The CDR3 DNA sequence: TGTGCCATCAGTGATTTTGCTTATAGAAACTATGGCTACACCTTC.

The chain couples TRBV27 to TRBJ2-5; 7 nucleotides agree with TRBD1. Looked up from germline, CDR1 is MNHEY and CDR2 is SMNVEV (reference sequence). This CDR3 has 14 residues. J was trimmed by 5 bases and V by 6 bases; bases with no gene match: 9. CDR3 sequence reads: CASSRGQVRETQYF. The CDR3 DNA follows: TGTGCCAGCAGCCGCGGACAGGTACGCGAGACCCAGTACTTC.

The gene calls are TRBV7-9 and TRBJ2-7, with 7 bases identical to TRBD1. CDR1 is SEHNR and CDR2 is FQNEAQ in the germline V gene (reference sequence). Losses at the gene ends were 1 base for V and 4 bases for J; bases not matched to a gene: 7. This CDR3 is 15 amino acids long. The CDR3 here is CASSLGQGTVYEQYF. The CDR3 DNA sequence: TGTGCCAGCAGCTTAGGGCAAGGGACAGTTTACGAGCAGTACTTC.

This chain uses TRBV18 with TRBJ2-3; a possible D gene is TRBD1 (5 bases). There are 14 residues in the CDR3. The germline gives CDR1 KGHSH, CDR2 LQKENI. Deletions cut 3 bases from V and 2 bases from J, with 9 bases between. CDR3 sequence: CASSPGRATDTQYF. As DNA, the CDR3 is TGTGCCAGCTCACCTGGCAGGGCCACAGATACGCAGTATTTT.

The chain recombines TRBV5-6 with TRBJ1-2; D unclear. The germline gives CDR1 SGHDT, CDR2 YYEEEE. Trimming cost V 7 bases and J 2 bases, with 9 bases left between them. The CDR3 spans 12 residues. CDR3 protein: CASSEYNYGYTF. CDR3 DNA sequence: TGTGCCAGCTCGGAGTACAACTATGGCTACACCTTC.

The chain recombines TRBV29-1 with TRBJ2-1; D not resolved. This CDR3 is 14 amino acids long. Germline V lookup: CDR1 SQVTM, CDR2 ANQGSEA. V dropped 4 bases and J dropped 4 bases, with 14 bases sitting between them. The CDR3 is CSVAGLGNYNEQFF. The CDR3 coding sequence is TGCAGCGTTGCGGGTCTAGGCAATTACAATGAGCAGTTCTTC.

The chain recombines TRBV18 with TRBJ1-1; D perhaps matches TRBD1 (5 bases). The CDR3 sequence is 14 residues long. V dropped 2 bases and J dropped 1 base, with 8 bases sitting between them. Per the germline V gene, CDR1 is KGHSH and CDR2 is LQKENI. The CDR3 here is CASSPGGGNTEAFF. The CDR3 DNA reads as TGTGCCAGCTCACCAGGGGGGGGGAACACTGAAGCTTTCTTT. The whole variable domain, filled in from reference TRBV18 and TRBJ1-1, reads NAGVMQNPRHLVRRRGQEARLRCSPMKGHSHVYWYRQLPEEGLKFMVYLQKENIIDESGMPKERFSAEFPKEGPSILRIQQVVRGDSAAYFCASSPGGGNTEAFFGQGTRLTVV.

V is TRBV10-3 and J is TRBJ1-1; 10 positions agree with TRBD1. V was clipped by 10 bases and J by 5 bases; unmatched bases: 22. The V gene's germline CDR1 is ENHRY and CDR2 SYGVKD. The CDR3 is 18 amino acids. In DNA, the CDR3 is TGTGCCACCAGAGTGAGATGGGGACAGGGGTTAAGGAGGACTGAAGCTTTCTTT. This codes for CATRVRWGQGLRRTEAFF.

V is TRBV19 and J is TRBJ1-4; TRBD1 matches at 7 bases. This CDR3 is 18 amino acids long. Trimming took 3 bases from V and 7 from J; bases not matched to a gene: 17. In germline, CDR1 is LNHDA, CDR2 SQIVND (reference sequence). Here the CDR3 DNA reads TGTGCCAGTAGTATTTCTGTGACAGGGAATGGGCTCCGTGAAAAACTGTTTTTT. Translating it yields CASSISVTGNGLREKLFF.

This chain connects TRBV6-5 to TRBJ2-1; a weak D match, TRBD2 (6 bases). The V gene lost 4 bases and the J gene lost 3 bases, with 7 bases spanning the gap. The germline CDR1 and CDR2 sequences are MNHEY and SVGAGI. This CDR3 region has 13 residues. The CDR3 is CASSWTNYNEQFF. In nucleotides, the CDR3 is TGTGCCAGCAGTTGGACTAACTACAATGAGCAGTTCTTC.

This clone was seen a single time. The chain joins TRBV10-3 to TRBJ1-5, with 9 bases fitting TRBD1. CDR3 size: 13 residues. The germline CDR1 and CDR2 sequences are ENHRY and SYGVKD. V gave up 10 bases and J gave up 4 bases; unmatched junction bases: 5. The CDR3 sequence is CATRTGVNQPQHF. The CDR3 DNA follows: TGTGCCACCAGGACAGGGGTAAATCAGCCCCAGCATTTT.

This chain uses TRBV11-2 with TRBJ2-2; 10 nucleotides agree with TRBD2. The V gene's germline CDR1 is SGHAT and CDR2 FQNNGV. The junction had 7 bases not matched to a gene; V was cut back by 5 bases and J by 1 base. The length of the CDR3 is 17 residues. CDR3 in DNA: TGTGCCAGCAGCCTCCCTAGCGGGAGCGAGAACACCGGGGAGCTGTTTTTT. Translated, it gives CASSLPSGSENTGELFF.

The V and J genes are TRBV9 and TRBJ1-3; a weak D match, TRBD1 (5 bases). The CDR3 sequence is 15 residues long. The germline V gene has CDR1 SGDLS and CDR2 YYNGEE. Trimming shortened V by 0 bases and J by 4 bases, and 11 bases separated the two germline ends. The CDR3 here is CASSVEEGRGNTIYF. The CDR3 coding sequence is TGTGCCAGCAGCGTAGAGGAGGGGCGCGGAAACACCATATATTTT.

The chain employs TRBV6-5 and TRBJ1-4; D might be TRBD1 (6 bases). Trimming pared 2 bases from V and 4 bases from J, leaving 14 bases between. CDR3 size: 16 residues. Germline CDR1 and CDR2: MNHEY and SVGAGI. CDR3 in amino acids: CASSYSFGGGNEKLFF. Here the CDR3 DNA reads TGTGCCAGCAGTTACAGTTTTGGGGGCGGTAATGAAAAACTGTTTTTT.

V usage is TRBV3-1 (or the pseudogene TRBV3-2) and J usage is TRBJ1-1; D remains unclear. Between the trimmed V and J ends, which lost 1 base and 5 bases, there was a span of 8 bases. The CDR3 length is 13 residues. The V gene's germline CDR1 is LGHDT and CDR2 YNNKEL (reference sequence). The CDR3 region is CASSQVRETEAFF. The CDR3 coding sequence is TGTGCCAGCAGCCAAGTCCGGGAGACTGAAGCTTTCTTT.

The chain has TRBV15 and TRBJ2-1, with TRBD2 identical over 9 bases. V lost 0 bases and J lost 7; bases outside the gene matches: 13. CDR3 length equals 18 residues. Per germline, CDR1 LNHNV and CDR2 YYDKDF (reference sequence). The CDR3 region has the DNA TGTGCCACCAGCAGAGAGTCAGGACGCGGGAGGGCGAAAAATGAGCAGTTCTTC. Translating it yields CATSRESGRGRAKNEQFF.

The table lists this clone with a count of one. The chain has TRBV29-1 and TRBJ1-5, with TRBD1 identical over 10 bases. The CDR3 sequence is 13 residues long. Germline CDR1 is SQVTM and CDR2 is ANQGSEA. With V trimmed by 4 bases and J by 8 bases, 5 bases remained unmatched. The CDR3 coding sequence is TGCAGCGTTGGGGGACAGGGGACCAAGCCCCAGCATTTT. It codes for CSVGGQGTKPQHF.

This CDR3 reads CASSLVNSGRITEAFF. CDR3 in DNA: TGTGCCAGCAGCTTAGTAAATTCAGGGAGGATAACTGAAGCTTTCTTT. This chain connects TRBV5-6 to TRBJ1-1; D perhaps matches TRBD1 (5 bases). The V end was cut by 2 bases, the J end by 5 bases, with 19 bases between. Germline lookup yields CDR1 SGHDT and CDR2 YYEEEE. This CDR3 contains 16 residues.

This chain links TRBV27 with TRBJ1-1; maybe TRBD1 (6 bases). Deletions cut 4 bases from V and 4 bases from J, with 13 bases between. The CDR3 has 14 residues. CDR1 is MNHEY, CDR2 SMNVEV, per germline (reference sequence). DNA of the CDR3: TGTGCCAGCAGTTCCGGGGGGCGCGTCACTGAAGCTTTCTTT. Amino acids: CASSSGGRVTEAFF.

The rearrangement uses TRBV6-2 or TRBV6-3 and TRBJ2-2; 7 bases map to TRBD1. The CDR3 length is 18 residues. Germline loops: CDR1 MNHEY, CDR2 SVGEGT. V dropped 3 bases and J dropped 0; count of bases not matched to a gene: 10. The CDR3 sequence is CASSYRGPSYANTGELFF. The CDR3 DNA reads as TGTGCCAGCAGTTATAGGGGGCCATCCTACGCGAACACCGGGGAGCTGTTTTTT.